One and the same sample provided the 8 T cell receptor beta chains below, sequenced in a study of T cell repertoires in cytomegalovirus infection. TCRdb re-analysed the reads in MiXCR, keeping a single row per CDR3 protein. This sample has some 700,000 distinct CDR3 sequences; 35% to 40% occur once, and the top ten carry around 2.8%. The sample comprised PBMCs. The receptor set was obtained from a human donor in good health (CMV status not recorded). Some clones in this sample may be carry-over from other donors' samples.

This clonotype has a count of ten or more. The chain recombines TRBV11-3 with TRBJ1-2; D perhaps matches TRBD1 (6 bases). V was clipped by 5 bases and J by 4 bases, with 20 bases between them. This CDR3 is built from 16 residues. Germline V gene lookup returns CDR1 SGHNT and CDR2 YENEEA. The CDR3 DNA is TGTGCCAGCAGCCGCGGTCAACGGGGGCGCACCTATGGCTACACCTTC. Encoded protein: CASSRGQRGRTYGYTF.

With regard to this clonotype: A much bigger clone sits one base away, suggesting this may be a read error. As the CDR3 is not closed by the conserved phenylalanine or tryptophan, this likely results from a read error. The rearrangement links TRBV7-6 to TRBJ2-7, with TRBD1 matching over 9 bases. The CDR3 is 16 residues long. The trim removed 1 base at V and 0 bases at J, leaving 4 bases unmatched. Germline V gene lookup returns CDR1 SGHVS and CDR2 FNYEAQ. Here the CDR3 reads CASSLEGDRASYEQYC. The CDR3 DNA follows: TGTGCCAGCAGCTTAGAAGGGGACAGGGCCTCCTACGAGCAGTACTGC.

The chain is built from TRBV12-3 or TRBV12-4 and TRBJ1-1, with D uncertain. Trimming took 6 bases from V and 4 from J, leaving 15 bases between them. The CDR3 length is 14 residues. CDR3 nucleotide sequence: TGTGCCAGCAGGTGGGCCTCCCGTATCACTGAAGCTTTCTTT. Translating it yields CASRWASRITEAFF.

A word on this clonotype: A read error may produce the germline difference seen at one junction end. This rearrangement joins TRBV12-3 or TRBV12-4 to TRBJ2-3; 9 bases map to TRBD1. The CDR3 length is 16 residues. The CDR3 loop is CASSLYPGQGKDTQSF. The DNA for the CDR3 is TGTGCCAGCAGTTTATACCCGGGACAGGGAAAAGATACGCAGTCTTTT.

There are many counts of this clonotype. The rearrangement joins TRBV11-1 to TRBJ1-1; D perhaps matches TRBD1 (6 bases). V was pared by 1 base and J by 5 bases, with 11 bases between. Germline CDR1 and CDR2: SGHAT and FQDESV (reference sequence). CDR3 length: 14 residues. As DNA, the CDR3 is TGTGCCAGCAGCTTAGACGGGGGCGGAACTGAAGCTTTCTTT. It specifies CASSLDGGGTEAFF. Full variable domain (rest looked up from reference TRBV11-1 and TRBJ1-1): EAEVAQSPRYKITEKSQAVAFWCDPISGHATLYWYRQILGQGPELLVQFQDESVVDDSQLPKDRFSAERLKGVDSTLKIQPAELGDSAMYLCASSLDGGGTEAFFGQGTRLTVV.

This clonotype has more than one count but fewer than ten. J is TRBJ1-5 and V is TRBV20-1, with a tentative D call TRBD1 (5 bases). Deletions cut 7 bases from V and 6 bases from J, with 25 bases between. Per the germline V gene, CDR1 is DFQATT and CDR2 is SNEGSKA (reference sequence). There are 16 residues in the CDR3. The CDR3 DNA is TGCAGTGTGAGGTACGGGGCATCAGGGTTCGGTCAGCCCCAGCATTTT. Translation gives CSVRYGASGFGQPQHF.

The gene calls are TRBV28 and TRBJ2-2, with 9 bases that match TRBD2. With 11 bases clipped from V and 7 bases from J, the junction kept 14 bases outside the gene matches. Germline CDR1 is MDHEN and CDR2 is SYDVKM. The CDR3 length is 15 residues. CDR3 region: CAHVEGGGALGELFF. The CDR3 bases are TGTGCCCATGTCGAAGGCGGGGGGGCACTCGGGGAGCTGTTTTTT.

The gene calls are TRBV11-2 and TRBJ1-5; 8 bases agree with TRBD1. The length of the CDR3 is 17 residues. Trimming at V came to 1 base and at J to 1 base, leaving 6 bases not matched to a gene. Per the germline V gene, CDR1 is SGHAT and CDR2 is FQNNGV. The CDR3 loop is CASSLGTGQASNQPQHF. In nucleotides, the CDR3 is TGTGCCAGCAGCTTAGGAACGGGACAGGCCAGCAATCAGCCCCAGCATTTT.